This TCR beta chain was captured by sequencing in a study of spatial heterogeneity in lung cancer. Study as a whole: When available, follow-up PBMC samples taken a median of roughly two years after resection were sequenced. Fewer alpha-chain than beta-chain sequences were consistently detected.

Concerning this clonotype: Antigen: not known.

Trimming pared 0 bases from V and 4 bases from J, leaving 9 bases between. The CDR3 has 13 residues. The germline gives CDR1 DFQATT, CDR2 SNEGSKA (reference sequence). Study-level points and caveats: Tumor TCRs that were ubiquitous and expanded showed up in blood more at resection than follow-up.

Sample time point: blood at routine non-recurrence follow-up after resection. TCR cDNA molecules were tagged individually, and each one carried a unique molecular identifier. TCRdb passed the 5' RACE reads through MiXCR, listing each CDR3 protein once. This table has 110,000 or so distinct CDR3 sequences, 10% to 14% appearing once. This specimen consisted of PBMCs, obtained at follow-up. The TCR comes from a female donor with early-stage non-small cell lung cancer. J is TRBJ1-2 and V is TRBV20-1; a weak D match, TRBD1 (6 bases). The CDR3 loop reads CSARDLDSYGYTF. In DNA form, the CDR3 reads TGCAGTGCTAGAGATTTGGACAGCTATGGCTACACCTTC.